The entry that follows covers one T cell receptor beta chain sequence. Its target is unknown. This sample stems from a study of Graves' ophthalmopathy and Graves' hyperthyroidism. Amplification from RNA transcripts yielded the TCR beta CDR3 regions. After a first-round RT-PCR with HTBI primers, a second-round multiplex PCR was run. MiXCR, applied by TCRdb to the multiplex PCR reads, yields one record per CDR3 protein. In the table there are some 170,000 distinct CDR3 sequences, around 40% of which are singletons. Study-level results: Most thyroid clonotypes with frequency above 0.001 were detected in blood too. The 13-signature model separated ophthalmopathy from stable hyperthyroidism at approximately 89% sensitivity and about 81% specificity.

The V gene lost 5 bases and the J gene lost 9 bases, with 8 bases spanning the gap. Germline CDR1 is MDHEN and CDR2 is SYDVKM. The CDR3 is made up of 11 amino acids. Material: peripheral blood. This TCR was recovered from a man aged 25-45 years with Graves' ophthalmopathy. V is TRBV28 and J is TRBJ2-4; possibly TRBD2 for D (5 bases). CDR3 bases: TGTGCCAGCAGTGCCGGGATCATTCAGTACTTC. This codes for CASSAGIIQYF. The whole variable domain, remainder taken from reference TRBV28 and TRBJ2-4, is DVKVTQSSRYLVKRTGEKVFLECVQDMDHENMFWYRQDPGLGLRLIYFSYDVKMKEKGDIPEGYSVSREKKERFSLILESASTNQTSMYLCASSAGIIQYFGAGTRLSVL.